The table lists the clone carrying this T cell receptor beta chain with a count of one. These data belong to a study of cytomegalovirus exposure and HLA in healthy donors. Germline lookup yields CDR1 SGDLS and CDR2 YYNGEE. Trimming cost V 0 bases and J 3 bases; bases outside gene matches: 2. The CDR3 loop spans 15 amino acids. PCR involved 60 Vbeta and 13 Jbeta primers. The assay was immunoSEQ multiplex PCR, and TCRdb's table has in-frame clones only and misses some. The sample contains around 85,000 clones, less than 85% of which appear only once. The sample consisted of PBMCs. This TCR came from a man aged 55 to 69 in good health and CMV-seronegative. The chain combines TRBV9 with TRBJ2-2, with 7 bases aligning to TRBD1. The CDR3 loop reads CASSVGQGDTGELFF. CDR3 coding DNA: TGTGCCAGCAGCGTAGGACAGGGTGACACCGGGGAGCTGTTTTTT.